The clone carrying this T cell receptor (beta chain) came up a few times. Antigen unknown. The CDR3 has 15 residues. Per germline, CDR1 DFQATT and CDR2 SNEGSKA (reference sequence). V lost 0 bases to trimming and J lost 4 bases, with 13 bases between them. TCRdb reanalysed the 5' RACE reads using MiXCR and keeps one entry per CDR3 protein. The table has about 430,000 distinct CDR3 sequences, around 20% seen once; the top ten hold 10% to 15%. The data were obtained in a study of identical twins. Study-level points and caveats: Conclusions came from cross-sectional statistical analysis, not from following the same donors. In cord blood, abundant beta clonotypes had fewer insertions; memory showed no trend.

This TCR was recovered from a man aged 50-60 years in good health. Sequenced input: naive T cells sorted from blood. The V gene is TRBV20-1, the J gene TRBJ2-1; D perhaps matches TRBD2 (7 bases). The CDR3 DNA is TGCAGTGCTAGAGATAGGGGGGAGGGATACAATGAGCAGTTCTTC. It translates to CSARDRGEGYNEQFF.